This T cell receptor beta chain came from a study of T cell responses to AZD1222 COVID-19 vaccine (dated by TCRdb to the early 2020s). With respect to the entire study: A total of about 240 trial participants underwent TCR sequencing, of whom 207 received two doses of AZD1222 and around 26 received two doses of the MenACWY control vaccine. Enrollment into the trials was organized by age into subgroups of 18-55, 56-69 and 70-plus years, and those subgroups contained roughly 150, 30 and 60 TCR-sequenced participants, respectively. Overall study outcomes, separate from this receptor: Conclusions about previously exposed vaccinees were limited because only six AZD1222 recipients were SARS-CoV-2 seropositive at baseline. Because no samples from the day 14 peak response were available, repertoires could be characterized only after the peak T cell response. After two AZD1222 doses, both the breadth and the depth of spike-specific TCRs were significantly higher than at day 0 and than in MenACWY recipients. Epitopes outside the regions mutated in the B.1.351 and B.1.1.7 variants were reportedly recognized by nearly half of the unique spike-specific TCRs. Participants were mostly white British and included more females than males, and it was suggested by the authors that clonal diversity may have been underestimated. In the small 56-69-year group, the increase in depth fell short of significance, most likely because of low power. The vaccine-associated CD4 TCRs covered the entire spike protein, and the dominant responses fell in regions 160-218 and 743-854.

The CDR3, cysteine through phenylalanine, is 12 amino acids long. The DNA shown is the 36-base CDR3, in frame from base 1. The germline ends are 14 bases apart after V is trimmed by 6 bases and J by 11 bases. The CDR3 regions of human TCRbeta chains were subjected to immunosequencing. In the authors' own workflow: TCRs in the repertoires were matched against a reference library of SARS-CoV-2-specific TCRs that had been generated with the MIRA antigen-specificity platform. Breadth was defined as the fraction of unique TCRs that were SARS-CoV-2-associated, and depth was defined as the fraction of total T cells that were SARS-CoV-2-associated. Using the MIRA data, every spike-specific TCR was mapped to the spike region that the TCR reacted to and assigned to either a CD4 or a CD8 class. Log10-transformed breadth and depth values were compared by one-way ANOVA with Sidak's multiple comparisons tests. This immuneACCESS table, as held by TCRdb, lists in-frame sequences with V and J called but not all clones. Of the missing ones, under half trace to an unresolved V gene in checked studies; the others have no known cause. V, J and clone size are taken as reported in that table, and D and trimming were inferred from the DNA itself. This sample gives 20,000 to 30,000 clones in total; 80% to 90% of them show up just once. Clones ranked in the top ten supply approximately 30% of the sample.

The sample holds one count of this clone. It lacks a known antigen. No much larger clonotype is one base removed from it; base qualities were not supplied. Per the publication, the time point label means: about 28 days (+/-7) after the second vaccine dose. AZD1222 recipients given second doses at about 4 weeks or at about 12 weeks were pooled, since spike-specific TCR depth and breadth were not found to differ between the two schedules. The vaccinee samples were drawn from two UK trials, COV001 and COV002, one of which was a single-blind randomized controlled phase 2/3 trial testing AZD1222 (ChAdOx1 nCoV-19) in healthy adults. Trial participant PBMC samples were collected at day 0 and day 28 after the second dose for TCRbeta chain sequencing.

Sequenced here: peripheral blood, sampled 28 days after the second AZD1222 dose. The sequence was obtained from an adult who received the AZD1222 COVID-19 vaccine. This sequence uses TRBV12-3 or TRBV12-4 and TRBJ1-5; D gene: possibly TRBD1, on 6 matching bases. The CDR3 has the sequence CASRVTGLSQHF. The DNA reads TGTGCCAGCAGGGTAACAGGGCTATCCCAGCATTTT.